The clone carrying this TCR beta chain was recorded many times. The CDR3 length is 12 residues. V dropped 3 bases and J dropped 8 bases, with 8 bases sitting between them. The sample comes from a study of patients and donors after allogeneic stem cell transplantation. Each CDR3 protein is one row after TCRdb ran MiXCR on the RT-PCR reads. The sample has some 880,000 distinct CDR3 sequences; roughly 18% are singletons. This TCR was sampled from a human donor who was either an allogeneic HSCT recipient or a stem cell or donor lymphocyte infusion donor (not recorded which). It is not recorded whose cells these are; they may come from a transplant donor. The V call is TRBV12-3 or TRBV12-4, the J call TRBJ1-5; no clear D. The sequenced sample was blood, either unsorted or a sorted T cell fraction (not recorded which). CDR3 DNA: TGTGCCAGCAGTTTTGATTGGGAGCCCCAGCATTTT. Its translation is CASSFDWEPQHF.